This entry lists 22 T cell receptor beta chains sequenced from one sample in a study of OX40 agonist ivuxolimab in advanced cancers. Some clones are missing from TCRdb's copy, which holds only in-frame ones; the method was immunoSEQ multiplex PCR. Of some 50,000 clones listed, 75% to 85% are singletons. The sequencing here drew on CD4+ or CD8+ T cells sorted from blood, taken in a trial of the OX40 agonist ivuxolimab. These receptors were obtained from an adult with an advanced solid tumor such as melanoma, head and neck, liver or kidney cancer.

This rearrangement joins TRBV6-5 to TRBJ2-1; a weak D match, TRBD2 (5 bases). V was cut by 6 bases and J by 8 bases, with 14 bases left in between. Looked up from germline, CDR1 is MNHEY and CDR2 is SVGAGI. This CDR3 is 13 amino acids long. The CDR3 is CASRVQWGDEQFF. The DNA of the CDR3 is TGTGCCAGCAGAGTTCAATGGGGAGATGAGCAGTTCTTC.

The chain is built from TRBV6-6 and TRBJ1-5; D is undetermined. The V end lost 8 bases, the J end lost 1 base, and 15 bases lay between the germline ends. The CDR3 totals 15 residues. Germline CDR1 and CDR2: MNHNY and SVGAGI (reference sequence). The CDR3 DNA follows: TGTGCCAGCTCTCCCTACGGGAACAGCAATCAGCCCCAGCATTTT. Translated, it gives CASSPYGNSNQPQHF.

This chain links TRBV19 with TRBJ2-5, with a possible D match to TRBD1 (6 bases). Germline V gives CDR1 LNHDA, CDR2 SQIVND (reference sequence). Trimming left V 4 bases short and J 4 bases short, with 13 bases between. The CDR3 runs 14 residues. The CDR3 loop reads CASSKGTGTETQYF. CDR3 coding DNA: TGTGCCAGTAGTAAAGGCACAGGGACAGAGACCCAGTACTTC.

The chain's CDR3 is CASSDSLQGWSPLHF. The CDR3, as DNA: TGTGCCAGCAGCGACTCACTGCAGGGTTGGTCACCCCTCCACTTT. The chain couples TRBV6-5 to TRBJ1-6, with D perhaps matching TRBD1 (5 bases). CDR3 length: 15 amino acids. The germline V gene has CDR1 MNHEY and CDR2 SVGAGI. Trimming removed 6 bases from V and 10 bases from J, with 19 bases in between.

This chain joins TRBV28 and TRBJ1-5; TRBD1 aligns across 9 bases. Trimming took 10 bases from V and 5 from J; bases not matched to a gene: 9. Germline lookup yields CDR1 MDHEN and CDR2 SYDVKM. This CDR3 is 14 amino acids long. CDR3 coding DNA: TGTGCCACTTTACCGGGGACAGGGCATCAGCCCCAGCATTTT. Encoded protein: CATLPGTGHQPQHF.

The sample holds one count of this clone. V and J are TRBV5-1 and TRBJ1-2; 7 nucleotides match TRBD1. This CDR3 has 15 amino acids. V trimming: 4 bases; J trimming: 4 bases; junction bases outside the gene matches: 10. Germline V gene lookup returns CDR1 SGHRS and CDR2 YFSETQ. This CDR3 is CASSPQGGAGYGYTF. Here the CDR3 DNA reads TGCGCCAGCAGCCCACAAGGGGGCGCGGGCTATGGCTACACCTTC.

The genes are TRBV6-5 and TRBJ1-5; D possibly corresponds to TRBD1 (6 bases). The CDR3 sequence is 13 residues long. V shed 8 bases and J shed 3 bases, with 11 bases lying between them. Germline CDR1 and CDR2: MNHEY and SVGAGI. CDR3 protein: CASLWTVNQPQHF. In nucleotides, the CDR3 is TGTGCCAGCCTGTGGACAGTCAATCAGCCCCAGCATTTT.

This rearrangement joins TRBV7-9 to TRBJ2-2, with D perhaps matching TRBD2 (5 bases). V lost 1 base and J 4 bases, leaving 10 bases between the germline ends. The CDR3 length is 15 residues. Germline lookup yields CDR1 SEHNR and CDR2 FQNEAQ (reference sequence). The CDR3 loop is CASSLGGLSTGELFF. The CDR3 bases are TGTGCCAGCAGCTTAGGAGGACTGTCCACCGGGGAGCTGTTTTTT. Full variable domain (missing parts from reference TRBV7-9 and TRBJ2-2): DTGVSQNPRHKITKRGQNVTFRCDPISEHNRLYWYRQTLGQGPEFLTYFQNEAQLEKSRLLSDRFSAERPKGSFSTLEIQRTEQGDSAMYLCASSLGGLSTGELFFGEGSRLTVL.

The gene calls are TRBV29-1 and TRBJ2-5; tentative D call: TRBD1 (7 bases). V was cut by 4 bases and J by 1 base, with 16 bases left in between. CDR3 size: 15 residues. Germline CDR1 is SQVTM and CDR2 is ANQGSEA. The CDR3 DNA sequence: TGCAGCGTTGGAGAGGAGGGGGCAGTCCAAGAGACCCAGTACTTC. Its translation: CSVGEEGAVQETQYF.

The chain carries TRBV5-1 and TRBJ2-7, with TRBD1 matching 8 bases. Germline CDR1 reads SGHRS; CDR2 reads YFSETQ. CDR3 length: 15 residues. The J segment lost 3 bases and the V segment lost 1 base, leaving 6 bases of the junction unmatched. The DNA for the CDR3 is TGCGCCAGCAGCTTGCCAGGGGGCTCACTCTACGAGCAGTACTTC. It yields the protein CASSLPGGSLYEQYF.

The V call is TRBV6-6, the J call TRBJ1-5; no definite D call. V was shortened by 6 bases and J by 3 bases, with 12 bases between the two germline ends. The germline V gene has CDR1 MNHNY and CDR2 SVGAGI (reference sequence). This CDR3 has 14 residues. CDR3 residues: CASRPGRDNQPQHF. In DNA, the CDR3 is TGTGCCAGCAGACCGGGGAGGGACAATCAGCCCCAGCATTTT.

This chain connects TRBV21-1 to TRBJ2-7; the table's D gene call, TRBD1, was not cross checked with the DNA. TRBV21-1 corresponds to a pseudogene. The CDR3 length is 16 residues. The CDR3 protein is CASSKELGQGNYEQYF. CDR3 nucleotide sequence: TGTGCCAGCAGCAAAGAGTTGGGACAGGGGAACTACGAGCAGTACTTC.

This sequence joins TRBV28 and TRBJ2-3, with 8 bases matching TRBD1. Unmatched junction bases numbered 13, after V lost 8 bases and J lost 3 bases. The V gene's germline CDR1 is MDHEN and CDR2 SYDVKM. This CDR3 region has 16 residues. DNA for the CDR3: TGTGCCAGCGGAGTCCTGGCCAGGGGGCTTACAGATACGCAGTATTTT. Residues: CASGVLARGLTDTQYF.

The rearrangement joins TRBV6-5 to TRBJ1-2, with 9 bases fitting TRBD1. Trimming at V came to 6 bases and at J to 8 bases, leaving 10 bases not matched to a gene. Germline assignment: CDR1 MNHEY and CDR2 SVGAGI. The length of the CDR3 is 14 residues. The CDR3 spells CASRPPGTGSGYTF. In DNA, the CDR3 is TGTGCCAGCAGACCCCCCGGGACAGGGAGCGGCTACACCTTC.

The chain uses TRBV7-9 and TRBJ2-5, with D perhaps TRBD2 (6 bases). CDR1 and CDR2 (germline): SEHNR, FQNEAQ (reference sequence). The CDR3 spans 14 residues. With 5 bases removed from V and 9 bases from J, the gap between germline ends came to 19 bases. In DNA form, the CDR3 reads TGTGCCAGCAGCCTGGGTGGATCCCCGGGGGCCCAGTACTTC. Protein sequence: CASSLGGSPGAQYF.

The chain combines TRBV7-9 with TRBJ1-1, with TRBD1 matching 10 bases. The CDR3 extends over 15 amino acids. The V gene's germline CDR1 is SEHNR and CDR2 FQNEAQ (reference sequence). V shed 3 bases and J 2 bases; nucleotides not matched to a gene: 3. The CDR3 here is CASSFDRGPNTEAFF. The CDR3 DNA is TGTGCCAGCAGCTTTGACAGGGGGCCTAACACTGAAGCTTTCTTT.

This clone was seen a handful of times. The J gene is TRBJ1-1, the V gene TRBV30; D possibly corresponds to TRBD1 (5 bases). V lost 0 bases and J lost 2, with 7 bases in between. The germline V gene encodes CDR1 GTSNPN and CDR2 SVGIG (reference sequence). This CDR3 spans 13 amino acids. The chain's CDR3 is CAWSVGANTEAFF. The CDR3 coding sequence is TGTGCCTGGAGTGTAGGGGCTAACACTGAAGCTTTCTTT. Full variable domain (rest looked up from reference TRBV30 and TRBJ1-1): SQTIHQWPATLVQPVGSPLSLECTVEGTSNPNLYWYRQAAGRGLQLLFYSVGIGQISSEVPQNLSASRPQDRQFILSSKKLLLSDSGFYLCAWSVGANTEAFFGQGTRLTVV.

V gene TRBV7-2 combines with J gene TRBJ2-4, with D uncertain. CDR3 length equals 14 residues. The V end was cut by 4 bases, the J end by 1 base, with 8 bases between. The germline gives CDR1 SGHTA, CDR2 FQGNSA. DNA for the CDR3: TGTGCCAGCAGCTCCTCCGGGGCCAAAAACATTCAGTACTTC. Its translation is CASSSSGAKNIQYF.

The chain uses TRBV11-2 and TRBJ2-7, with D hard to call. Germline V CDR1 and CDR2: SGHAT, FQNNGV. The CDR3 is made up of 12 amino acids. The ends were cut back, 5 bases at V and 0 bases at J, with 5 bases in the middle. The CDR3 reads CASSHISYEQYF. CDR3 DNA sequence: TGTGCCAGCAGCCATATCTCCTACGAGCAGTACTTC.

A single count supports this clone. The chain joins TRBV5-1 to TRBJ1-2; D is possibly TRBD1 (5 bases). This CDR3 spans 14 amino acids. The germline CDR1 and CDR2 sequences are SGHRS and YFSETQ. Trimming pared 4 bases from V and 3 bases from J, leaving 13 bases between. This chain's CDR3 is CASSGGGRDYGYTF. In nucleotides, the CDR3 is TGCGCCAGCAGCGGCGGGGGAAGAGACTATGGCTACACCTTC. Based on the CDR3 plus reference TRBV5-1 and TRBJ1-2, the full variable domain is KAGVTQTPRYLIKTRGQQVTLSCSPISGHRSVSWYQQTPGQGLQFLFEYFSETQRNKGNFPGRFSGRQFSNSRSEMNVSTLELGDSALYLCASSGGGRDYGYTFGSGTRLTVV.

The CDR3 region has the DNA TGTGCCAGCAGGACGGACAGGGGGCTTCCCTACCACTCTGGGGCCAACGTCCTGACTTTC. This gives the protein CASRTDRGLPYHSGANVLTF. V and J are TRBV2 and TRBJ2-6; 11 bases match TRBD1. The V segment lost 6 bases and the J segment 0 bases; nucleotides outside the gene matches: 13. Germline V lookup: CDR1 SNHLY, CDR2 FYNNEI. The CDR3 extends over 20 amino acids.

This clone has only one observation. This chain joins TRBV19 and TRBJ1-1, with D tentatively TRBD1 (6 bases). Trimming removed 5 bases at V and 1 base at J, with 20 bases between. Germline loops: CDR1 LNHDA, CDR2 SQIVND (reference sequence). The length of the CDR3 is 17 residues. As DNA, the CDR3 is TGTGCCAGTAGTCCCCTTTTCGGGGGGCGGAAGAACACTGAAGCTTTCTTT. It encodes CASSPLFGGRKNTEAFF.